A selection of T cell receptor beta chains follows, all from one sample in a study of blood T cell repertoires in COVID-19. Sequencing used immunoSEQ multiplex PCR; TCRdb keeps in-frame clones, though not all of them. Of roughly 190,000 clones listed, roughly four fifths were seen once; the top ten hold approximately 12%. The sample consisted of PBMCs or T cells enriched from blood (not recorded which). The receptor source for this set is a man aged 35 to 55 who had recovered from COVID-19. The CDR3 runs from the conserved cysteine through the conserved F or W. Fields, in order: clone size, V gene, D gene, J gene, CDR3 protein, CDR3 DNA. A D gene is named only where the DNA matches it firmly. Size is stated for part of the rows, as once, few or many counts, or as a class when the clone is expanded.

.,TRBV28,.,TRBJ1-2,CASRRGVYGYTF,TGTGCCAGCAGGCGGGGCGTGTATGGCTACACCTTC
.,TRBV18,.,TRBJ2-2,CASSHGQNTGELFF,TGTGCCAGCTCACACGGACAGAACACCGGGGAGCTGTTTTTT
.,TRBV9,.,TRBJ1-1,CASRDGEGTENTEAFF,TGTGCCAGCAGGGACGGGGAGGGGACGGAGAACACTGAAGCTTTCTTT
.,TRBV28,.,TRBJ2-1,CASSLDLYNEQFF,TGTGCCAGCTCCCTGGACTTGTACAATGAGCAGTTCTTC
few,TRBV27,TRBD1,TRBJ1-3,CASSSGQGAGNTIYF,TGTGCCAGCAGCTCAGGACAGGGAGCCGGAAACACCATATATTTT
.,TRBV2,TRBD2,TRBJ2-1,CASSDSGLAGAHWEQFF,TGTGCCAGCAGTGACTCGGGACTAGCGGGAGCGCATTGGGAGCAGTTCTTC
.,TRBV4-3,TRBD1,TRBJ2-5,CASSPDREETQYF,TGCGCCAGCAGTCCAGACAGGGAAGAGACCCAGTACTTC
.,TRBV15,.,TRBJ1-2,CATSKSPLPTTGGTF,TGTGCCACCAGCAAGAGCCCCCTCCCAACGACAGGAGGCACCTTC
once,TRBV7-2,.,TRBJ1-4,CASSQGATNEKLFF,TGTGCCAGCAGCCAAGGGGCAACTAATGAAAAACTGTTTTTT
.,TRBV7-2,.,TRBJ1-5,CASSLALDSYQPQHF,TGTGCCAGCAGCTTAGCCCTGGACAGCTATCAGCCCCAGCATTTT
.,TRBV2,.,TRBJ1-1,CASNRRGGQDGTEAFF,TGTGCCAGCAACAGACGCGGGGGGCAGGATGGGACTGAAGCTTTCTTT
.,TRBV19,.,TRBJ1-2,CASSIGQYNYGYTF,TGTGCCAGTAGTATCGGACAATACAATTATGGCTACACCTTC
.,TRBV30,TRBD2,TRBJ2-3,CAWSGLAGVRDTQYF,TGTGCCTGGAGTGGTCTAGCGGGAGTGAGAGATACGCAGTATTTT
few,TRBV10-3,TRBD1,TRBJ1-4,CAIRGTDEKLFF,TGTGCCATCAGGGGGACAGATGAAAAACTGTTTTTT
.,TRBV21-1,.,TRBJ2-3,CASLLRWERGTDTQYF,TGTGCCAGCCTTCTCAGGTGGGAGCGGGGCACAGATACGCAGTATTTT
.,TRBV4-2,.,TRBJ1-1,CASSQDRGSNTEAFF,TGTGCCAGCAGCCAAGATCGGGGATCGAACACTGAAGCTTTCTTT
.,TRBV28,TRBD2,TRBJ2-7,CASSSRAGGTEEQYF,TGTGCCAGCAGTTCCCGAGCGGGAGGGACGGAGGAGCAGTACTTC
.,TRBV28,.,TRBJ2-7,CASSFTYEQYF,TGTGCCAGCAGTTTCACATACGAGCAGTACTTC
.,TRBV7-2,.,TRBJ2-3,CASRRGWSTDTQYF,TGTGCCAGCAGAAGAGGATGGTCGACAGATACGCAGTATTTT
.,TRBV28,.,TRBJ1-1,CASSLGGGMNTEAFF,TGTGCCAGCAGTTTGGGAGGGGGGATGAACACTGAAGCTTTCTTT
.,TRBV6-5,.,TRBJ1-4,CASSYSQGISKKLFF,TGTGCCAGCAGTTACTCGCAGGGAATAAGTAAAAAACTGTTTTTT
.,TRBV7-9,.,TRBJ1-1,CASSPGGTEAFF,TGTGCCAGCAGCCCGGGGGGCACTGAAGCTTTCTTT
.,TRBV7-2,TRBD1,TRBJ2-2,CASSFPKGQGASTGELFF,TGTGCCAGCAGCTTCCCTAAGGGACAGGGGGCGAGCACCGGGGAGCTGTTTTTT
.,TRBV14,.,TRBJ1-3,CASSPVASAIYF,TGTGCCAGCAGCCCAGTCGCGAGCGCCATATATTTT
.,TRBV11-3,TRBD2,TRBJ2-2,CASSTSGTNTGELFF,TGTGCCAGCAGTACTAGCGGTACTAACACCGGGGAGCTGTTTTTT
once,TRBV6-5,.,TRBJ1-5,CASSRRYDQPQHF,TGTGCCAGCAGTCGCAGGTATGATCAGCCCCAGCATTTT
.,TRBV12-3/TRBV12-4,.,TRBJ2-7,CASSRTGSYEQYF,TGTGCCAGCAGTAGGACTGGCTCCTACGAGCAGTACTTC
.,TRBV3-1/TRBV3-2,.,TRBJ1-6,CASSPLTSRSYNSPLHF,TGTGCCAGCAGCCCCCTAACTAGCCGGTCCTATAATTCACCCCTCCACTTT